Following are 30 T cell receptor beta chains from one sample sequenced in a study of CD4 and CD8 cells across lung adenocarcinoma regions. TCRdb passed the PCR reads through MiXCR, listing each CDR3 protein once. The sample lists 16,000 or so distinct CDR3 sequences; 55% were seen once. The specimen was CD8+ T cells from the center of a lung tumor. These receptors were collected from a female donor with lung adenocarcinoma. The CD4 and CD8 labels of this study may be unreliable.

This clonotype was found a few times. The V gene is TRBV3-1, the J gene TRBJ1-2; TRBD1 matches at 11 bases. V was clipped by 2 bases and J by 4 bases; unmatched bases: 6. The CDR3 sequence is 16 residues long. CDR1 is LGHDT, CDR2 YNNKEL, per germline (reference sequence). The DNA for the CDR3 is TGTGCCAGCAGCCAACTGGACAGGGGGCCAGGCTATGGCTACACCTTC. Its protein is CASSQLDRGPGYGYTF.

V gene TRBV6-1 combines with J gene TRBJ2-5, with D perhaps TRBD2 (6 bases). This CDR3 has 16 amino acids. V lost 8 bases and J lost 4, with 23 bases in between. Germline loops: CDR1 MNHNS, CDR2 SASEGT. The CDR3 here is CASAGPGGRFPETQYF. In DNA, the CDR3 is TGTGCCAGCGCGGGGCCCGGCGGCCGGTTCCCAGAGACCCAGTACTTC.

In its sample, this clonotype was seen many times. The CDR3 region is CASSGQLSNQPQHF. The CDR3 nucleotides are TGTGCCAGCAGTGGACAGCTCAGCAATCAGCCCCAGCATTTT. The chain links TRBV6-1 to TRBJ1-5; maybe TRBD1 (5 bases). The germline CDR1 and CDR2 sequences are MNHNS and SASEGT. The CDR3 has 14 residues. The germline V and J ends were trimmed by 4 bases and 1 base, with 8 bases remaining between them.

As concerns this clonotype: Just one base apart from a much larger clone, this may be a read error. This chain joins TRBV4-1 and TRBJ1-5, with TRBD1 as a possible D gene (6 bases). Per germline, CDR1 MGHRA and CDR2 YSYEKL. The CDR3 consists of 16 residues. CDR3 region: CTSSQGAGASNQPQHF. CDR3 sequence (DNA): TGCACCAGCAGCCAAGGAGCAGGGGCGTCCAATCAGCCCCAGCATTTT.

As regards this clonotype: Lacking the conserved final phenylalanine or tryptophan, this CDR3 likely reflects a read error. The chain recombines TRBV11-2 with TRBJ2-7; perhaps TRBD1 as D (5 bases). The length of the CDR3 is 13 residues. CDR1 and CDR2 (germline): SGHAT, FQNNGV. With 5 bases removed from V and 4 bases from J, the gap between germline ends came to 12 bases. This chain's CDR3 is CASSLAGLYEQYL. The CDR3, as DNA: TGTGCCAGCAGCCTCGCAGGGTTGTACGAGCAGTACTTA.

This clonotype occurred many times. The rearrangement joins TRBV6-1 to TRBJ2-1; no definite D call. The end of the DNA is better explained by TRBJ2-7, so the J call may be wrong. The CDR3 has 15 residues. Germline assignment: CDR1 MNHNS and CDR2 SASEGT. Here the CDR3 DNA reads TGTGCCAGCAGTAGAGACCGTTCTACCGACTACGAGCAGTACTTC. It codes for CASSRDRSTDYEQYF.

This clonotype showed up just a few times. The rearrangement links TRBV4-1 to TRBJ2-2, with 7 bases lining up with TRBD1. The CDR3 is 16 amino acids. Germline CDR1 reads MGHRA; CDR2 reads YSYEKL. Unmatched junction bases numbered 6, after V lost 4 bases and J lost 1 base. The CDR3 here is CASSRGRGLNTGELFF. CDR3 nucleotide sequence: TGCGCCAGCAGCCGGGGCAGGGGGTTGAACACCGGGGAGCTGTTTTTT.

On this clonotype itself: Lacking the conserved final phenylalanine or tryptophan, this CDR3 likely reflects a read error. The DNA is left out, because the CDR3 cannot be placed on it with certainty; the CDR3 is given as TCRdb lists it. This chain links TRBV7-1 with TRBJ2-4; TRBD1 is the table's D call, not checked against the DNA. TRBV7-1 is designated an ORF whose function remains uncertain. The CDR3 has 14 residues if both end residues are counted. This CDR3 reads CVGQLQAEEGSAQP.

This clonotype appeared once. The chain links TRBV25-1 to TRBJ2-3; 8 positions match TRBD2. Germline loops: CDR1 MGHDK, CDR2 SYGVNS. The CDR3 is 16 residues long. The V and J ends lost 1 base and 5 bases, in that order; junction bases with no gene match: 8. CDR3 DNA: TGTGCCAGCAGTGAATCGGGAGGGCGGGCCAAAGATACGCAGTATTTT. It yields the protein CASSESGGRAKDTQYF.

This clonotype was counted at least ten times. The chain employs TRBV6-1 and TRBJ2-3, with a tentative D call TRBD2 (5 bases). Germline V gene sequence: CDR1 MNHNS, CDR2 SASEGT. CDR3 length equals 13 residues. The germline V and J ends were trimmed by 4 bases and 3 bases, with 8 bases remaining between them. CDR3 in amino acids: CASSAGRTDTQYF. CDR3 coding DNA: TGTGCCAGCAGTGCGGGAAGGACAGATACGCAGTATTTT.

Sample share makes this clonotype medium-sized. The chain uses TRBV27 and TRBJ1-2; the D gene is possibly TRBD1 (5 bases). The CDR3 runs 16 residues. The V gene lost 4 bases and the J gene lost 0 bases, with 15 bases spanning the gap. Germline CDR1 and CDR2: MNHEY and SMNVEV (reference sequence). The CDR3 coding sequence is TGTGCCAGCAGTTGGGGTAGCAGGGCTTCTAACTATGGCTACACCTTC. Protein product: CASSWGSRASNYGYTF.

The V call is TRBV3-1, the J call TRBJ1-2; D is unresolved. The ends were cut back, 0 bases at V and 2 bases at J, with 7 bases in the middle. The CDR3 loop spans 14 amino acids. Germline V gives CDR1 LGHDT, CDR2 YNNKEL (reference sequence). The CDR3 region has the DNA TGTGCCAGCAGCCAAGAAGGGTGGAACTATGGCTACACCTTC. Protein: CASSQEGWNYGYTF.

The chain employs TRBV6-1 and TRBJ2-1, with a weak D call TRBD2 (6 bases). Gene TRBJ2-5 matches the end of the DNA better, so the J call may be wrong. The CDR3 contains 15 residues. Germline V gives CDR1 MNHNS, CDR2 SASEGT. CDR3 in amino acids: CASSPRAGRIKTQYF. The CDR3, as DNA: TGTGCCAGCAGCCCCAGGGCAGGGAGGATCAAGACCCAGTACTTC.

This clonotype was counted at least ten times. The chain couples TRBV6-5 to TRBJ2-1, with D unclear. The J call is uncertain, as TRBJ2-5 better fits the DNA end. The CDR3 runs 12 residues. Germline V gene lookup returns CDR1 MNHEY and CDR2 SVGAGI. CDR3 DNA: TGTGCCAGCAGCCAAATCACCGAGACCCAGTACTTC. As protein: CASSQITETQYF.

This clonotype was recorded at least ten times. The chain has TRBV4-1 and TRBJ1-2; D is possibly TRBD1 (6 bases). V was pared by 1 base and J by 11 bases, with 17 bases between. CDR3 length: 14 amino acids. CDR1 and CDR2 (germline): MGHRA, YSYEKL. Written as DNA, the CDR3 is TGCGCCAGCAGCCAAGTCAGGGGAAGTATGGGGTACACCTTC. Translation gives CASSQVRGSMGYTF.

The chain uses TRBV4-1 and TRBJ2-4; perhaps TRBD1 as D (5 bases). Germline V gene data show CDR1 as MGHRA and CDR2 as YSYEKL. Between the trimmed V and J ends, which lost 9 bases and 13 bases, there was a span of 22 bases. The CDR3 length is 13 residues. CDR3 in DNA: TGCGCCAGGGGGCCGCAAGCCAAAAATACGCAGTACTTC. Amino acid sequence: CARGPQAKNTQYF.

A remark on this clonotype: At one boundary the junction diverges from the germline segment, which might be a read error. The CDR3 here is CASRGLGGRTKDTQYF. The DNA of the CDR3 is TGTGCCAGCAGGGGGCTCGGGGGCCGAACCAAAGATACCCAGTACTTC. The genes are TRBV6-1 and TRBJ2-5; D may be TRBD1 or TRBD2 (6 bases each). The germline CDR1 and CDR2 sequences are MNHNS and SASEGT. The CDR3 runs 16 residues.

The rearrangement joins TRBV30 to TRBJ2-7; 9 nucleotides match TRBD2. Germline-derived CDR1 and CDR2 are GTSNPN and SVGIG (reference sequence). The CDR3 totals 13 residues. V shed 4 bases and J 6 bases; nucleotides not matched to a gene: 7. CDR3 amino acids: CAWTSSGAGEQYF. The CDR3, as DNA: TGTGCCTGGACCTCTAGCGGGGCAGGCGAGCAGTACTTC.

This clonotype is a singleton in its sample. The chain couples TRBV6-1 to TRBJ2-5; 10 bases match TRBD1. Matching the DNA end better, TRBJ2-1 makes the J call doubtful. The germline CDR1 and CDR2 sequences are MNHNS and SASEGT. CDR3 length: 16 amino acids. CDR3 in DNA: TGTGCCAGCAGTGAAAGTCCGGGACAGGGGTACGAGGAGCAGTTCTTC. Its protein product is CASSESPGQGYEEQFF.

This clonotype was seen at least ten times. The rearrangement uses TRBV4-1 and TRBJ2-5; 7 bases align to TRBD1. The DNA matches TRBJ2-7 better at its end, which makes the J call doubtful. CDR3 length equals 16 residues. Germline V gene sequence: CDR1 MGHRA, CDR2 YSYEKL. Here the CDR3 reads CASSQEGGTSYYEQYF. CDR3 DNA sequence: TGCGCCAGCAGCCAAGAAGGGGGCACCTCCTACTACGAGCAGTACTTC.

Details on this clonotype: An end of the junction differs from the germline gene, which may be a read error. The chain employs TRBV6-1 and TRBJ2-3; D perhaps matches TRBD2 (5 bases). Germline CDR1 reads MNHNS; CDR2 reads SASEGT. CDR3 length equals 14 residues. CDR3 bases: TGTGGCGGCAGTGGACTGCGAGCCAAAGATACTCAGTATTTC. Translated, it gives CGGSGLRAKDTQYF.

The chain couples TRBV6-1 to TRBJ2-4, with D unresolved. The J call may be mistaken, given a closer DNA end match to TRBJ2-3. This CDR3 has 11 residues. Germline loops: CDR1 MNHNS, CDR2 SASEGT. The CDR3 is CASPAKDMQYF. The CDR3 DNA reads as TGTGCCAGCCCAGCCAAAGACATGCAGTATTTT.

V gene TRBV6-5 combines with J gene TRBJ2-1; 8 nucleotides line up with TRBD2. CDR1 is MNHEY, CDR2 SVGAGI, per germline. The CDR3 contains 16 residues. J was trimmed by 0 bases and V by 4 bases; bases with no gene match: 5. The CDR3 region has the DNA TGTGCCAGCAGTTCTCCCGGGACTAGCTCCTACAATGAGCAGTTCTTC. It translates to CASSSPGTSSYNEQFF.

The gene calls are TRBV11-2 and TRBJ2-5; TRBD2 agrees at 16 bases. Per germline, CDR1 SGHAT and CDR2 FQNNGV. This CDR3 is built from 16 residues. The ends lost 5 bases at V and 9 bases at J; junction bases unmatched: 9. The CDR3 DNA is TGTGCCAGCAGCGTTTCCGGGACTAGCGGGGGGGTGGCCCAGTACTTC. Amino acid sequence: CASSVSGTSGGVAQYF.

The rearrangement uses TRBV10-3 and TRBJ2-1; 8 positions match TRBD2. Gene TRBJ2-5 matches the end of the DNA better, so the J call may be wrong. The CDR3 spans 14 residues. Germline V gene lookup returns CDR1 ENHRY and CDR2 SYGVKD. This CDR3 reads CAGSGGRGQDIQYF. DNA of the CDR3: TGTGCGGGGAGCGGGGGCCGGGGGCAGGACATCCAGTACTTC.

The chain employs TRBV6-1 and TRBJ1-1, with a tentative D call TRBD1 (5 bases). Germline-derived CDR1 and CDR2 are MNHNS and SASEGT. V lost 6 bases, J lost 0 bases, and 11 bases lay in between. The CDR3 has 14 residues. Here the CDR3 reads CASSSPGLNTEAFF. The CDR3 region has the DNA TGTGCCAGCAGCTCTCCGGGACTGAACACTGAAGCTTTCTTT.

The V and J genes are TRBV7-6 and TRBJ2-1; TRBD2 agrees at 13 bases. The CDR3 covers 17 residues. Germline assignment: CDR1 SGHVS and CDR2 FNYEAQ. V lost 5 bases, J lost 0 bases, and 4 bases stayed unmatched. CDR3 coding DNA: TGTGCCAGCAGCCCTGGGACTAGCGGGAACTCCTACAATGAGCAGTTCTTC. It translates to CASSPGTSGNSYNEQFF.

This clonotype was detected only once. A junction end diverges from the germline sequence, so it may reflect a read error. The chain has TRBV10-1 and TRBJ2-3; tentative D call: TRBD2 (7 bases). CDR3 length: 15 residues. CDR1 and CDR2 (germline): WNHNN, SYGVQD (reference sequence). The CDR3 DNA reads TGCGCCGGGGGTGAGGGGGGGGAGGACCCAGATACGCAGTATTTC. This translates into CAGGEGGEDPDTQYF.

For this clonotype: The junction and the germline gene differ at one end; a read error may be behind it. The J gene is TRBJ2-3, the V gene TRBV6-1; TRBD2 agrees at 9 bases. Germline V gives CDR1 MNHNS, CDR2 SASEGT. The CDR3 has 17 amino acids. This CDR3 reads CARSGRAGTSSPDTQYF. The DNA for the CDR3 is TGTGCCAGGAGCGGAAGGGCGGGGACTAGCTCCCCAGATACGCAGTATTTC.

V and J are TRBV6-4 and TRBJ2-1; D is unresolved. The DNA end is a closer match to TRBJ2-5, so the J assignment may be wrong. CDR1 is MRHNA and CDR2 is SNTAGT in the germline V gene. This CDR3 contains 13 residues. The CDR3 sequence: CASSDSGMETQYF. The CDR3 bases are TGTGCCAGCAGTGACTCAGGTATGGAGACCCAGTACTTC.